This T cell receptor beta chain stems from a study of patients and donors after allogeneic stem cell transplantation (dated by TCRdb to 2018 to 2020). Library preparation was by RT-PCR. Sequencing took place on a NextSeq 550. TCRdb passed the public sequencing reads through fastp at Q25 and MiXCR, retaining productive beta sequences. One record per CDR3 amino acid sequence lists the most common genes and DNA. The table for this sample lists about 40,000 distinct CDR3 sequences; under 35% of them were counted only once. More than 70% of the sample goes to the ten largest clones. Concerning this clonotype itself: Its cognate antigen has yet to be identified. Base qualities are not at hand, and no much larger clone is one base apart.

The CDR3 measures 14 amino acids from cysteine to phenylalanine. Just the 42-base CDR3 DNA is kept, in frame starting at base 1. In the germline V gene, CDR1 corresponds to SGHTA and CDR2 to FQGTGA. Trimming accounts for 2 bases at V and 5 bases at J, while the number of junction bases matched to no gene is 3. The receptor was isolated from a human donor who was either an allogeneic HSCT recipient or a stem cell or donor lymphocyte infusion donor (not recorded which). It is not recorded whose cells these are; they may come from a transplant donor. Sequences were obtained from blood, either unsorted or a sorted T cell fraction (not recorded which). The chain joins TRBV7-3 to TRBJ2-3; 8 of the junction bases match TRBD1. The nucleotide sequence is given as TGTGCCAGCAGCTTACGGGGACAGGTAGATACGCAGTATTTT. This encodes CASSLRGQVDTQYF.